Shown below are 20 T cell receptor beta chains from a single sample sequenced in a study of cytomegalovirus exposure and HLA in healthy donors. It was with 60 Vbeta and 13 Jbeta primers that the PCR ran. Method: immunoSEQ multiplex PCR; TCRdb's copy keeps in-frame clones and lacks some. The sample contains 130,000 to 150,000 clones, 60% to 85% of which appear only once. Input material: PBMCs. The receptors originated from a man aged 35 to 55 in good health and CMV-seropositive.

The rearrangement joins TRBV5-1 to TRBJ2-7; D might be TRBD1 (5 bases). V dropped 1 base and J dropped 2 bases, with 16 bases sitting between them. Per the germline V gene, CDR1 is SGHRS and CDR2 is YFSETQ. The CDR3 totals 16 residues. The CDR3 spells CASSLPPSGPPYEQYF. The CDR3, as DNA: TGCGCCAGCAGCTTGCCCCCTTCAGGGCCCCCCTACGAGCAGTACTTC.

The V gene is TRBV27, the J gene TRBJ2-3; D is ambiguous. Germline CDR1 reads MNHEY; CDR2 reads SMNVEV (reference sequence). This CDR3 has 13 residues. The ends were cut back, 8 bases at V and 4 bases at J, with 13 bases in the middle. The CDR3 DNA reads TGTGCCAGCTCGGCCTCCCAGGCAGATACGCAGTATTTT. As protein: CASSASQADTQYF.

The gene calls are TRBV5-4 and TRBJ2-2, with TRBD2 matching over 7 bases. The V segment lost 4 bases and the J segment 5 bases; nucleotides outside the gene matches: 11. CDR3 length: 16 amino acids. CDR1 and CDR2 (germline): SGHNT, YYREEE (reference sequence). The CDR3 DNA reads as TGTGCCAGCAGCCCCCTGGGAGGGAGTGGTACCGGGGAGCTGTTTTTT. This sequence encodes CASSPLGGSGTGELFF.

This clone showed up just a few times. The chain joins TRBV2 to TRBJ2-3; D not certain. Trimming shortened V by 4 bases and J by 0 bases, and 8 bases separated the two germline ends. Germline CDR1 and CDR2: SNHLY and FYNNEI. This CDR3 has 14 residues. The CDR3 sequence is CASSVLTSTDTQYF. The CDR3 region has the DNA TGTGCCAGCAGTGTTCTCACTAGCACAGATACGCAGTATTTT. Using reference TRBV2 and TRBJ2-3 for the parts outside the CDR3, the full variable domain is EPEVTQTPSHQVTQMGQEVILRCVPISNHLYFYWYRQILGQKVEFLVSFYNNEISEKSEIFDDQFSVERPDGSNFTLKIRSTKLEDSAMYFCASSVLTSTDTQYFGPGTRLTVL.

CDR3 sequence (DNA): TGCGCCAGCAGTGAAGGGGGAGACTATGGCTACACCTTC. It yields the protein CASSEGGDYGYTF. The chain employs TRBV10-1 and TRBJ1-2; possibly TRBD1 for D (6 bases). V lost 3 bases and J lost 3, with 8 bases in between. This CDR3 has 13 amino acids. Germline values: CDR1 WNHNN, CDR2 SYGVQD (reference sequence).

V gene TRBV19 combines with J gene TRBJ2-1; TRBD2 matches 10 bases. Germline CDR1 reads LNHDA; CDR2 reads SQIVND (reference sequence). The CDR3 runs to 16 residues. Trimming cost V 3 bases and J 3 bases; bases outside gene matches: 5. The CDR3 region has the DNA TGTGCCAGTAGTATGAGAGCGGGAGGGTACTACAATGAGCAGTTCTTC. The encoded protein is CASSMRAGGYYNEQFF.

The rearrangement links TRBV5-4 to TRBJ2-5, with 13 nucleotides matching TRBD2. CDR1 SGHNT and CDR2 YYREEE come from the germline V gene (reference sequence). Germline trimming cut 5 bases from V and 2 bases from J; bases unmatched to any gene: 3. This CDR3 contains 15 residues. The CDR3 DNA follows: TGTGCCAGCAGTTGGACTAGCGGGAGACAAGAGACCCAGTACTTC. Its protein is CASSWTSGRQETQYF.

Details on this clone: The junction differs from germline at one of its ends, possibly a read error. V gene TRBV5-4 combines with J gene TRBJ2-7; 7 bases fit TRBD2. Germline V lookup: CDR1 SGHNT, CDR2 YYREEE (reference sequence). The CDR3 runs 15 residues. CDR3 sequence: CASGLGGGSSYEQYF. CDR3 bases: TGTGCCAGCGGCTTGGGAGGCGGGAGTAGCTACGAGCAGTACTTC.

This clone came up a few times. J is TRBJ2-2 and V is TRBV4-3, with TRBD2 identical over 8 bases. This CDR3 is 20 amino acids long. Germline trimming cut 1 base from V and 0 bases from J; bases unmatched to any gene: 13. Germline-derived CDR1 and CDR2 are LGHNA and YSLEER. The CDR3 DNA sequence: TGCGCCAGCAGCCAAGGAATAATCTGGCGGGAGGAGACGAACACCGGGGAGCTGTTTTTT. It specifies CASSQGIIWREETNTGELFF.

This clone came up once. The gene calls are TRBV28 and TRBJ2-7, with 7 bases matching TRBD1. Germline CDR1 is MDHEN and CDR2 is SYDVKM. This CDR3 contains 14 residues. V gave up 3 bases and J gave up 6 bases; unmatched junction bases: 8. CDR3 DNA: TGTGCCAGCAGTTTCCTGGGACAGCTGGGCGAGCAGTACTTC. Translation: CASSFLGQLGEQYF.

The chain joins TRBV6-5 to TRBJ2-1; unclear D gene. V shed 6 bases and J shed 2 bases, with 8 bases lying between them. The CDR3 extends over 13 amino acids. Germline-derived CDR1 and CDR2 are MNHEY and SVGAGI. The CDR3 sequence: CASSQRAYNEQFF. The CDR3 bases are TGTGCCAGCAGCCAACGAGCCTACAATGAGCAGTTCTTC.

The rearrangement joins TRBV7-9 to TRBJ2-3; D is undetermined. The germline gives CDR1 SEHNR, CDR2 FQNEAQ (reference sequence). CDR3 length: 14 amino acids. Trimming removed 2 bases at V and 11 bases at J, with 17 bases between. In DNA form, the CDR3 reads TGTGCCAGCAGCTTAAGTCCTAATACTATTAAGCAGTATTTT. Encoded protein: CASSLSPNTIKQYF.

In the case of this clone: A junction boundary mismatches the germline segment, possibly from a read error. The rearrangement joins TRBV2 to TRBJ2-7, with TRBD1 matching 9 bases. Germline values: CDR1 SNHLY, CDR2 FYNNEI. The CDR3 length is 14 residues. The DNA of the CDR3 is TGTGCCAGAAGTGGGGGACAGGGAATCTACGAGCAGTACTTC. As protein: CARSGGQGIYEQYF. Combining the CDR3 with reference TRBV2 and TRBJ2-7 gives the whole variable domain EPEVTQTPSHQVTQMGQEVILRCVPISNHLYFYWYRQILGQKVEFLVSFYNNEISEKSEIFDDQFSVERPDGSNFTLKIRSTKLEDSAMYFCARSGGQGIYEQYFGPGTRLTVT.

J is TRBJ1-2 and V is TRBV2, with unresolved D. In germline, CDR1 is SNHLY, CDR2 FYNNEI. CDR3 length: 12 amino acids. Trimming took off 7 bases at V and 12 bases at J, with 18 bases between the two ends. CDR3 in amino acids: CASNFAPESHTF. CDR3 bases: TGTGCCAGCAATTTCGCCCCCGAAAGCCACACCTTC.

V and J are TRBV7-2 and TRBJ2-2, with 10 bases fitting TRBD2. From germline, CDR1 is SGHTA and CDR2 FQGNSA. There are 15 residues in the CDR3. The trim removed 6 bases at V and 3 bases at J, leaving 4 bases unmatched. In DNA, the CDR3 is TGTGCCAGCAGTCGCAGCGGGAGGGACACCGGGGAGCTGTTTTTT. Its translation is CASSRSGRDTGELFF.

This clone occurred a few times. V and J are TRBV27 and TRBJ1-4; a possible D gene is TRBD1 (5 bases). Trimming took 5 bases from V and 8 from J, leaving 12 bases between them. The germline V gene encodes CDR1 MNHEY and CDR2 SMNVEV (reference sequence). The CDR3 runs 13 residues. The CDR3 sequence is CASSLREGEKLFF. The CDR3 bases are TGTGCCAGCAGTCTACGGGAGGGGGAAAAACTGTTTTTT.

The V and J genes are TRBV9 and TRBJ1-1; maybe TRBD1 (5 bases). The germline CDR1 and CDR2 sequences are SGDLS and YYNGEE. The CDR3 runs to 15 residues. Trimming removed 0 bases from V and 1 base from J, with 10 bases in between. The DNA for the CDR3 is TGTGCCAGCAGCGTAGGGTGGGGCTCGAACACTGAAGCTTTCTTT. Residues: CASSVGWGSNTEAFF.

The rearrangement uses TRBV6-5 and TRBJ1-6, with unresolved D. Deletions cut 6 bases from V and 4 bases from J, with 4 bases between. CDR1 is MNHEY, CDR2 SVGAGI, per germline. There are 12 residues in the CDR3. DNA for the CDR3: TGTGCCAGCAGCCAATATAATTCACCCCTCCACTTT. Its protein is CASSQYNSPLHF.

This clone was detected a few times. This sequence joins TRBV13 and TRBJ2-5; no clear D. Per the germline V gene, CDR1 is PRHDT and CDR2 is FYEKMQ (reference sequence). V was trimmed by 5 bases and J by 0 bases, leaving 16 bases between them. This CDR3 is built from 16 residues. CDR3 nucleotides: TGTGCCAGCAGCCACATTAAAACCTCCTACCAAGAGACCCAGTACTTC. Amino acid sequence: CASSHIKTSYQETQYF.

The CDR3 is CASSLDYKGLLYEQYF. The CDR3 DNA follows: TGTGCCAGCAGCTTAGATTATAAGGGACTTCTCTACGAGCAGTACTTC. The rearrangement joins TRBV7-9 to TRBJ2-7, with D perhaps TRBD2 (6 bases). The CDR3 totals 16 residues. V lost 1 base and J 3 bases, leaving 16 bases between the germline ends. Germline lookup yields CDR1 SEHNR and CDR2 FQNEAQ (reference sequence).